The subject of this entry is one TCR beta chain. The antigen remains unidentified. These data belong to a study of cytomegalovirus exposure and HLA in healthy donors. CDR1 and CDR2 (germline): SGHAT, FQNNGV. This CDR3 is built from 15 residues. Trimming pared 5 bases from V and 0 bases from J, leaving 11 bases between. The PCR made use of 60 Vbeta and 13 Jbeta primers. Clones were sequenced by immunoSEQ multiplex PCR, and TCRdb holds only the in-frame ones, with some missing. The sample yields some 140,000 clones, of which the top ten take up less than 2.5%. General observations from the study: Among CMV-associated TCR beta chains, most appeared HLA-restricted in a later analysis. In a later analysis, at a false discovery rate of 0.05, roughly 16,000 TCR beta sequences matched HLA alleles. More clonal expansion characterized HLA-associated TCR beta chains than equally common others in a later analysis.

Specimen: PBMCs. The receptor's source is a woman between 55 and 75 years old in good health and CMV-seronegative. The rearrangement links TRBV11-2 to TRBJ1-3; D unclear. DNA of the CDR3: TGTGCCAGCAGCGTACAGCTTCCCTCTGGAAACACCATATATTTT. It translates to CASSVQLPSGNTIYF. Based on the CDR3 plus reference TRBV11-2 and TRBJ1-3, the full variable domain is EAGVAQSPRYKIIEKRQSVAFWCNPISGHATLYWYQQILGQGPKLLIQFQNNGVVDDSQLPKDRFSAERLKGVDSTLKIQPAKLEDSAVYLCASSVQLPSGNTIYFGEGSWLTVV.